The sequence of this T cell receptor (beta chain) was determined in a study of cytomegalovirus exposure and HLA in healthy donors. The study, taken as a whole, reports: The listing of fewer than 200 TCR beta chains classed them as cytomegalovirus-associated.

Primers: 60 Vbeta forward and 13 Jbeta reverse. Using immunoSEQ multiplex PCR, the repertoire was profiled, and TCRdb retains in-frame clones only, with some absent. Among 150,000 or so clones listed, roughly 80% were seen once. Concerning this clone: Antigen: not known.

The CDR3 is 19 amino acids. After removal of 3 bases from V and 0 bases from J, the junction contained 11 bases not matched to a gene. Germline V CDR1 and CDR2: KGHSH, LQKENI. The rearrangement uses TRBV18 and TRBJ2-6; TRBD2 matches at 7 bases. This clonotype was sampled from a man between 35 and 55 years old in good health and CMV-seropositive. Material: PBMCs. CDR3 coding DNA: TGTGCCAGCTCACCTCGGACTAGGAACGACCTCTCTGGGGCCAACGTCCTGACTTTC. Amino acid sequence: CASSPRTRNDLSGANVLTF.